This T cell receptor (beta chain) comes out of a study of blood T cell repertoires in COVID-19. Study overall: Sources were T cells, B-cell-depleted T cells, or PBMCs; the material itself was cDNA or gDNA.

Germline V gene lookup returns CDR1 SGDLS and CDR2 YYNGEE. The V and J ends lost 0 bases and 7 bases respectively, with 17 bases between them. The CDR3 spans 15 residues. Profiled with immunoSEQ multiplex PCR; TCRdb holds only in-frame clones, not every one. This table holds about 130,000 clones, over 75% found once. This clone showed up just once. This sequence originates from a man under 40 with COVID-19, enrolled during active disease. The genes are TRBV9 and TRBJ2-7, with D tentatively TRBD1 (5 bases). Sequencing was carried out using peripheral blood. CDR3 region: CASSVVAQGIGEQYF. DNA of the CDR3: TGTGCCAGCAGCGTAGTGGCCCAGGGCATTGGAGAGCAGTACTTC.